The sequence of this T cell receptor (beta chain) was determined in a study of shared clonotypes between healthy human individuals. Study conclusions and caveats: Estimated richness was generally greater in naive than memory subsets. Around 4.9% of naive CD4 clonotypes were shared across a few donors.

The germline V gene encodes CDR1 LNHNV and CDR2 YYDKDF (reference sequence). Between the trimmed V and J ends, which lost 1 base and 0 bases, there was a span of 7 bases. CDR3 length: 14 amino acids. On this clone itself: Its specificity is unknown. This sample also contains other DNA sequences that code for the same CDR3.

Assay: immunoSEQ multiplex PCR; the TCRdb copy retains only in-frame clones and omits some. The sample carries 2 million to 2.5 million clones, just under 95% recorded once. Input material: naive CD4+ T cells from PBMCs. Indicated subset: CD45RA+ positively selected. This TCR was recovered from a young man in good health. Some clones in this sample may be carry-over from other donors' samples. The chain employs TRBV15 and TRBJ2-7, with D possibly being TRBD2 (6 bases). The DNA of the CDR3 is TGTGCCACCAGCAGAGGGGGGGACTCCTACGAGCAGTACTTC. This translates into CATSRGGDSYEQYF.